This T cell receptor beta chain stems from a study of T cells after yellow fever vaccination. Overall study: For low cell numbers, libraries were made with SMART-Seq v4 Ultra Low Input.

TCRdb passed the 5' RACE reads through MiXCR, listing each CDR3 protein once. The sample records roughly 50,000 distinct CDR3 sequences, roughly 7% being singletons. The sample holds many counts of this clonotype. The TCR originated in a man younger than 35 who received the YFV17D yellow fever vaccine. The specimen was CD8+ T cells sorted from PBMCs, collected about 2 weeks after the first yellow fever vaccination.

This chain's CDR3 is CASSSLTETQYF. CDR3 DNA: TGTGCCAGCAGTTCCCTAACCGAGACCCAGTACTTC. The chain has TRBV6-5 and TRBJ2-5, with D unclear. CDR3 length: 12 residues. Trimming removed 4 bases at V and 5 bases at J, with 8 bases between. Germline V gene lookup returns CDR1 MNHEY and CDR2 SVGAGI.